Below are 9 T cell receptor beta chains sequenced from a single sample in a study of T cells in Graves' hyperthyroidism and ophthalmopathy. It was RNA transcripts that yielded the amplified TCR beta CDR3 regions. The TCR CDR3 was amplified in a first-round RT-PCR using the HTBI primer set. From the multiplex PCR reads, TCRdb called clonotypes with MiXCR, one entry per CDR3 protein. The sample contains hundreds of thousands of distinct CDR3 sequences, 12% to 15% of which appear only once. Sequenced: blood. These TCRs come from a woman younger than 30 with Graves' hyperthyroidism.

Of note for this clonotype: Being one base from a much bigger clone, this may be a read error. The chain employs TRBV7-3 and TRBJ2-3; no reliable D call. This CDR3 comprises 14 residues. Trimming left V 5 bases short and J 0 bases short, with 9 bases between. Germline-derived CDR1 and CDR2 are SGHTA and FQGTGA. CDR3 coding DNA: TGTGCCAGCAGCCACTTGACTAGCACAGATACGCAGTATTTT. Amino acid sequence: CASSHLTSTDTQYF.

In this sample, this clonotype turned up many times. CDR3 DNA: TGCGCCAGCAGCCAAGATGGAGCTCTCTACACCGGGGAGCTGTTTTTT. This encodes CASSQDGALYTGELFF. The V and J genes are TRBV4-1 and TRBJ2-2; D ambiguous. Germline CDR1 is MGHRA and CDR2 is YSYEKL. The CDR3 totals 16 residues. V dropped 0 bases and J dropped 3 bases, with 11 bases sitting between them.

This clonotype occurred a few times. The chain couples TRBV28 to TRBJ2-1, with TRBD2 matching 7 bases. Germline V gene lookup returns CDR1 MDHEN and CDR2 SYDVKM. The CDR3 covers 15 residues. J gave up 6 bases and V 2 bases, and 7 bases lay outside the gene matches. The CDR3 DNA follows: TGTGCCAGCAGTTTAGCGGGAGTGGCCCTCAATGAGCAGTTCTTC. Translation: CASSLAGVALNEQFF. Combining the CDR3 with reference TRBV28 and TRBJ2-1 gives the whole variable domain DVKVTQSSRYLVKRTGEKVFLECVQDMDHENMFWYRQDPGLGLRLIYFSYDVKMKEKGDIPEGYSVSREKKERFSLILESASTNQTSMYLCASSLAGVALNEQFFGPGTRLTVL.

This clonotype was seen many times. The V call is TRBV3-1, the J call TRBJ2-3, with 12 positions matching TRBD2. After removal of 1 base from V and 6 bases from J, the junction contained 11 bases not matched to a gene. Germline-derived CDR1 and CDR2 are LGHDT and YNNKEL (reference sequence). The length of the CDR3 is 18 residues. Here the CDR3 reads CASSQGGLAGPGGDTQYF. The CDR3 DNA reads TGTGCCAGCAGCCAAGGGGGACTAGCGGGTCCCGGCGGGGATACGCAGTATTTT.

A few counts support this clonotype. The V and J genes are TRBV27 and TRBJ2-2; D tentatively fits TRBD1 or TRBD2 (7 bases each). The CDR3 consists of 16 residues. In germline, CDR1 is MNHEY, CDR2 SMNVEV (reference sequence). Trimming removed 5 bases at V and 6 bases at J, with 19 bases between. The CDR3 spells CASSPFLSGGAGELFF. The CDR3 region has the DNA TGTGCCAGCAGTCCCTTCCTTTCAGGGGGGGCCGGGGAGCTGTTTTTT.

The sample holds a few counts of this clonotype. An end of the junction does not agree with germline; a read error may underlie this. This chain connects TRBV6-2 or TRBV6-3 to TRBJ2-3; 7 bases align to TRBD2. The CDR3 totals 14 residues. Germline CDR1 reads MNHEY; CDR2 reads SVGEGT. The CDR3 reads CASSRTSFPDAQYF. In nucleotides, the CDR3 is TGTGCCAGCAGCCGGACTAGTTTCCCAGATGCGCAGTATTTT.

This clonotype was counted ten times or more. This rearrangement joins TRBV11-2 to TRBJ2-5; D perhaps matches TRBD1 (5 bases). V was pared by 5 bases and J by 5 bases, with 15 bases between. The CDR3 loop spans 14 amino acids. The germline V gene has CDR1 SGHAT and CDR2 FQNNGV. In nucleotides, the CDR3 is TGTGCCAGCAGCCCGAGCTCAGGGCGCGAGACCCAGTACTTC. Translation gives CASSPSSGRETQYF.

This clonotype was observed at least ten times. The chain joins TRBV18 to TRBJ1-5; D uncertain. Germline V lookup: CDR1 KGHSH, CDR2 LQKENI. V was trimmed by 3 bases and J by 5 bases, leaving 11 bases between them. The CDR3 runs 14 residues. In DNA, the CDR3 is TGTGCCAGCTCACCGGGCGTCGGAGATCAGCCCCAGCATTTT. This sequence encodes CASSPGVGDQPQHF.

This clonotype was seen more than once but under ten times. This chain uses TRBV3-1 with TRBJ1-3; D gene uncertain. The germline V gene has CDR1 LGHDT and CDR2 YNNKEL (reference sequence). The ends were cut back, 1 base at V and 1 base at J, with 17 bases in the middle. The CDR3 runs to 18 residues. The CDR3 region has the DNA TGTGCCAGCAGCCAAGTTTACCTCCAAAGATCATCTGGAAACACCATATATTTT. This sequence encodes CASSQVYLQRSSGNTIYF.